This TCR beta chain originates from a study of T cells in localized non-small cell lung cancer. Germline V CDR1 and CDR2: SGHNT, YENEEA. Deletions cut 0 bases from V and 4 bases from J, with 9 bases between. This CDR3 has 14 residues. Clones were read by immunoSEQ multiplex PCR, and TCRdb kept only the in-frame ones, dropping some. The sample has approximately 3,000 clones, roughly a quarter seen once. The chain joins TRBV11-3 to TRBJ1-1; D might be TRBD1 (6 bases). The starting material was lung tumor tissue, obtained before any cancer treatment. The sequence derives from a male donor at least 60 years old with stage II lung adenocarcinoma. The CDR3 loop reads CASSLDPGATEAFF. In nucleotides, the CDR3 is TGTGCCAGCAGCTTAGACCCGGGGGCCACTGAAGCTTTCTTT.